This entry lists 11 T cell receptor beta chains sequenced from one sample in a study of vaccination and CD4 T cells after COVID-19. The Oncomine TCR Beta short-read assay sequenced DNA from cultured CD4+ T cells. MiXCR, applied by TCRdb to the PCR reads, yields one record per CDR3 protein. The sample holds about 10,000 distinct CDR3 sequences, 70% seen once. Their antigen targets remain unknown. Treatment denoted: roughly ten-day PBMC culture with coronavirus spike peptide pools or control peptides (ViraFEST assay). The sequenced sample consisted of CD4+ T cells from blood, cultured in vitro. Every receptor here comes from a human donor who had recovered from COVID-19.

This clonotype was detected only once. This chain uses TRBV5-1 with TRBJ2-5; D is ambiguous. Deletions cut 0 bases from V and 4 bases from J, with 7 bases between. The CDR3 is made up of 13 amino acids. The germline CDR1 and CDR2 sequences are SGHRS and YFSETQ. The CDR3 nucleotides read TGCGCCAGCAGCTTGGGTAGCTTAGAGACCCAGTACTTC. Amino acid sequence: CASSLGSLETQYF.

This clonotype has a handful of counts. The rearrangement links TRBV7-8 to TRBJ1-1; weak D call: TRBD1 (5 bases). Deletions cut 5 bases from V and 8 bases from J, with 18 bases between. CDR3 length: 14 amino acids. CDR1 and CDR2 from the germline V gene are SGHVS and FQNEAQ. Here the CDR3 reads CASSRGTAPEEAFF. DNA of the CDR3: TGTGCCAGCAGCCGAGGGACGGCCCCAGAGGAAGCTTTCTTT.

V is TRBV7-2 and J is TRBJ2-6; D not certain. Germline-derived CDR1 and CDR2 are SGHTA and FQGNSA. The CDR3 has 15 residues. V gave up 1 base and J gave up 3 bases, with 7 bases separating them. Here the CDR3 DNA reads TGTGCCAGCAGCTTAGTGGGTGGTGGGGCCAACGTCCTGACTTTC. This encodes CASSLVGGGANVLTF.

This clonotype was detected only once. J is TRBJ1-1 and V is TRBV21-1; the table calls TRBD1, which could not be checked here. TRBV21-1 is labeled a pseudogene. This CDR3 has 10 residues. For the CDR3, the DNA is TGTGCCAGCAGCCGCCGGGGAGCTTTCTTT. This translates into CASSRRGAFF.

The CDR3 DNA is TGTGCCAGCAGCTTAGCCGTCCCGGACTATGGCTACACCTTC. Translation: CASSLAVPDYGYTF. The chain is built from TRBV7-9 and TRBJ1-2; no reliable D call. With 0 bases removed from V and 3 bases from J, the gap between germline ends came to 8 bases. CDR3 size: 14 residues. In germline, CDR1 is SEHNR, CDR2 FQNEAQ (reference sequence). The full variable domain, in which reference TRBV7-9 and TRBJ1-2 provide the parts outside the CDR3, is DTGVSQNPRHKITKRGQNVTFRCDPISEHNRLYWYRQTLGQGPEFLTYFQNEAQLEKSRLLSDRFSAERPKGSFSTLEIQRTEQGDSAMYLCASSLAVPDYGYTFGSGTRLTVV.

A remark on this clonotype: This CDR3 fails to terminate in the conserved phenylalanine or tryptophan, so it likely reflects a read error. CDR3 DNA sequence: TGTGCCAGCAGAGGGACTAGGCCCGGGGAGCTGTTTCTT. Its translation is CASRGTRPGELFL. The chain links TRBV7-9 to TRBJ2-2; 8 bases agree with TRBD2. Germline V gene data show CDR1 as SEHNR and CDR2 as FQNEAQ (reference sequence). V gave up 6 bases and J gave up 6 bases; unmatched junction bases: 3. This CDR3 is built from 13 residues.

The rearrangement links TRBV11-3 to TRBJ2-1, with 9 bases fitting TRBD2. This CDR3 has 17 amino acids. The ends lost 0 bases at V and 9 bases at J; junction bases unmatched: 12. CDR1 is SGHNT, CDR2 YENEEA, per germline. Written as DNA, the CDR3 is TGTGCCAGCAGCTTAGATGGGGGCGGGAGGGCGGAGGGTGAGCAGTTCTTC. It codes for CASSLDGGGRAEGEQFF.

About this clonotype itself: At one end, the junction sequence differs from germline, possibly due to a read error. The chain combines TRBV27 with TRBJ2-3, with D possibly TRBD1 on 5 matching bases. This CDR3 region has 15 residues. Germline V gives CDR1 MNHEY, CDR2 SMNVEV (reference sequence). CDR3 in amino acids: CASGFVRGNTDTQYF. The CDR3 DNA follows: TGTGCCAGCGGTTTTGTAAGGGGAAACACAGATACGCAGTATTTT.

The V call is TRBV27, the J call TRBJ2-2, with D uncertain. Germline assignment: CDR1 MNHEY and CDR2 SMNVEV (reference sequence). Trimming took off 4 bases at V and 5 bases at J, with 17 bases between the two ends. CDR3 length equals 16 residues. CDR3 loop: CASSSHSLSGTGELFF. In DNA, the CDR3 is TGTGCCAGCAGTTCCCATTCACTGTCCGGGACCGGGGAGCTGTTTTTT.

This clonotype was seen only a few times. CDR3 sequence: CASSYRRGGGRNTGELFF. The CDR3 DNA reads TGTGCCAGCAGTTACCGAAGAGGTGGGGGGAGGAACACCGGGGAGCTGTTTTTT. The rearrangement joins TRBV6-5 to TRBJ2-2; D may be TRBD2 (6 bases). CDR1 and CDR2 from the germline V gene are MNHEY and SVGAGI. With 2 bases removed from V and 1 base from J, the gap between germline ends came to 17 bases. This CDR3 is built from 18 residues.

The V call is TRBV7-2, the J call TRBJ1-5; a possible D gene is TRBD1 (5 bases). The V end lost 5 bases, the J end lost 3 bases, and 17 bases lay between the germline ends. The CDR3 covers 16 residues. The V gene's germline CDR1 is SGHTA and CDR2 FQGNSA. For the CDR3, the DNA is TGTGCCAGCAGCCCCCGGGGAGGGACCTTCAATCAGCCCCAGCATTTT. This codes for CASSPRGGTFNQPQHF.